Presented here are 9 T cell receptor beta chains from one specimen sequenced in a study of blood T cell repertoires in COVID-19. Measured with immunoSEQ multiplex PCR; TCRdb has only the in-frame clones, and not every one. Of some 130,000 clones listed, more than 75% are singletons. Material: peripheral blood. The receptors originated from a woman aged 65 to 85 with COVID-19, enrolled during active disease.

This clone has just one count. This chain connects TRBV5-8 to TRBJ1-5; 10 positions match TRBD1. The CDR3 is made up of 14 amino acids. Germline CDR1 SGHTS, CDR2 YDEGEE. The V and J ends lost 4 bases and 5 bases, in that order; junction bases with no gene match: 3. The CDR3: CASSVGTGDQPQHF. For the CDR3, the DNA is TGTGCCAGCAGCGTTGGGACAGGGGATCAGCCCCAGCATTTT.

Remarks on this clone: One junction end does not reproduce the germline sequence, and a read error may be involved. This sequence joins TRBV7-7 and TRBJ2-5, with TRBD2 as a possible D gene (7 bases). Germline V CDR1 and CDR2: SSHAT, FNYEAQ (reference sequence). There are 14 residues in the CDR3. CDR3 nucleotides: TGTGCTAGCAGCCACCAGGGGACTAAGGAGACCCAGTACTTC. Translation gives CASSHQGTKETQYF.

For the CDR3, the DNA is TGTGCCAGCAGGTCCGGGGGAAACACAGATACGCAGTATTTT. It specifies CASRSGGNTDTQYF. V gene TRBV5-4 combines with J gene TRBJ2-3, with D possibly matching TRBD2 (6 bases). Germline lookup yields CDR1 SGHNT and CDR2 YYREEE (reference sequence). The CDR3 is 14 residues long. V was pared by 5 bases and J by 2 bases, with 12 bases between. Complete variable domain (other parts from reference TRBV5-4 and TRBJ2-3): ETGVTQSPTHLIKTRGQQVTLRCSSQSGHNTVSWYQQALGQGPQFIFQYYREEENGRGNFPPRFSGLQFPNYSSELNVNALELDDSALYLCASRSGGNTDTQYFGPGTRLTVL.

The DNA for the CDR3 is TGTGCCAGCAGCCCGAGCGGACAGGGGGCGGACTATGGCTACACCTTC. Its translation: CASSPSGQGADYGYTF. V usage is TRBV3-1 (or the pseudogene TRBV3-2) and J usage is TRBJ1-2, with 11 bases that match TRBD1. V was pared by 4 bases and J by 3 bases, with 7 bases of the junction left unmatched. The CDR3 is made up of 16 amino acids. Germline V CDR1 and CDR2: LGHDT, YNNKEL (reference sequence).

The V call is TRBV12-3 or TRBV12-4, the J call TRBJ1-2; 8 bases are a match to TRBD1. J lost 8 bases, V lost 6 bases, and 8 bases had no gene match. The CDR3 is 13 residues long. The chain's CDR3 is CASRETGVGGYTF. The DNA for the CDR3 is TGTGCCAGCAGGGAGACAGGGGTCGGCGGCTACACCTTC.

V and J are TRBV11-2 and TRBJ2-7; tentative D call: TRBD1 (6 bases). This CDR3 spans 15 amino acids. Germline V CDR1 and CDR2: SGHAT, FQNNGV. Trimming stripped 4 bases from V and 0 bases from J, with 13 bases between. The CDR3 DNA follows: TGTGCCAGCAGCTGGACTCAGGGGAGCTCCTACGAGCAGTACTTC. Translating it yields CASSWTQGSSYEQYF.

The rearrangement links TRBV7-5 to TRBJ1-5. TRBV7-5 is assigned pseudogene status. This CDR3 comprises 17 residues. The CDR3 sequence: CATKPGRAFGGPQPQHF. As DNA, the CDR3 is TGTGCCACAAAACCAGGAAGAGCGTTCGGGGGTCCTCAGCCCCAGCATTTT.

The chain uses TRBV7-2 and TRBJ2-5, with TRBD1 as a possible D gene (5 bases). The CDR3 covers 14 residues. Trimming removed 1 base from V and 2 bases from J, with 8 bases in between. Germline V CDR1 and CDR2: SGHTA, FQGNSA. The CDR3, as DNA: TGTGCCAGCAGCTTAGGGGCAGGGCAAGAGACCCAGTACTTC. Amino acid sequence: CASSLGAGQETQYF.

This sequence joins TRBV9 and TRBJ2-3; perhaps TRBD2 as D (5 bases). This CDR3 is 14 amino acids long. V lost 4 bases and J 6 bases, leaving 15 bases between the germline ends. CDR1 and CDR2 (germline): SGDLS, YYNGEE. CDR3: CASSSRTAGDTQYF. CDR3 in DNA: TGTGCCAGCAGCTCCCGGACTGCTGGGGATACGCAGTATTTT.